This TCR beta chain was captured in a study of T-cell memory formation after mild COVID-19. On the study more broadly: Across donors, TCR clusters were largely donor specific.

Losses at the gene ends were 2 bases for V and 5 bases for J; bases not matched to a gene: 16. The length of the CDR3 is 19 residues. The germline CDR1 and CDR2 sequences are KGHDR and SFDVKD. 5'RACE with constant-segment primers yielded barcoded, UMI-tagged TCR alpha and TCR beta cDNA libraries. TCRdb re-called the 5' RACE reads with MiXCR, one entry per CDR3 protein. Of about 560,000 distinct CDR3 sequences in the sample, roughly 17% were seen once. Study-wide points: Pre-infection memory contained some responding clones, which suggested that cross-reactive memory had joined. Clones contracting day 15 to 85 were balanced CD4/CD8; later expanders leaned CD4+.

This clonotype was detected a few times. No antigen is known for it. Sequenced: PBMCs or a T cell subset sorted from them (not recorded which). The clonotype comes from an adult woman who had mild COVID-19 (a few samples of this study predate the infection). Cell type and time point are not known. The chain couples TRBV24-1 to TRBJ2-1; 8 bases are a match to TRBD2. This CDR3 is CATSDSAPAGSGRHNEQFF. In nucleotides, the CDR3 is TGTGCCACCAGTGATTCCGCCCCCGCGGGGAGCGGGAGACACAATGAGCAGTTCTTC.